This TCR beta chain was documented in a study of T cells in Graves' hyperthyroidism and ophthalmopathy. Whole-study results and caveats: In the analysis, a 13 V-J model separated ophthalmopathy from stable hyperthyroidism.

As concerns this clonotype: What it recognizes is unknown.

The TCR beta CDR3 regions underwent amplification using RNA transcripts as the source. TCR CDR3 regions were first amplified by RT-PCR with HTBI primers. TCRdb re-called the multiplex PCR reads with MiXCR, one entry per CDR3 protein. The sample carries some 180,000 distinct CDR3 sequences, 17% recorded once. Trimming cost V 5 bases and J 3 bases, with 8 bases left between them. The CDR3 totals 13 residues. Sequenced: blood. This receptor was obtained from a woman between 50 and 59 years old with Graves' hyperthyroidism. V and J are TRBV12-3 or TRBV12-4 and TRBJ1-5, with no clear D. The CDR3: CASSTRDNQPQHF. The CDR3, as DNA: TGTGCCAGCAGTACTAGGGACAATCAGCCCCAGCATTTT.